This TCR beta chain was identified during a study of T-cell reconstitution after alpha-beta-depleted transplantation in children. This clonotype was detected a few times. Unique molecular identifiers were built into the TCRbeta library. TCRdb itself ran the PCR reads through MiXCR, one entry per CDR3 protein. Among 600,000 to 700,000 distinct CDR3 sequences listed, 15% to 20% were seen once. The V and J ends lost 7 bases and 8 bases respectively, with 14 bases between them. The CDR3 sequence is 13 residues long. CDR1 and CDR2 (germline): KGHDR, SFDVKD. This receptor was taken from a human donor who donated a stem cell graft to a child with acute myeloid leukemia. The J gene is TRBJ2-4, the V gene TRBV24-1; D might be TRBD1 or TRBD2, each matching 5 bases. The input for sequencing was PBMCs from the stem cell graft donor, taken from the stem cell graft. The CDR3 here is CATSLGGSDIQYF. Written as DNA, the CDR3 is TGTGCCACCAGCCTTGGGGGATCGGACATTCAGTACTTC.